A single sample gave rise to the 8 T cell receptor beta chains below, sequenced in a study of T cells after yellow fever vaccination. TCRdb called the 5' RACE reads again in MiXCR, with one record for every CDR3 protein. The sample shows 70,000 or so distinct CDR3 sequences, approximately 6.2% of them seen only once. Sequencing used CD4+ T cells sorted from PBMCs, obtained around 16 days after the first yellow fever vaccination. These receptors were collected from a man aged 18 to 30 who received the YFV17D yellow fever vaccine.

This clonotype was found many times. The chain uses TRBV7-2 and TRBJ1-2; possibly TRBD1 for D (6 bases). The germline V and J ends were trimmed by 0 bases and 7 bases, with 12 bases remaining between them. Per germline, CDR1 SGHTA and CDR2 FQGNSA. The CDR3 sequence is 14 residues long. CDR3 region: CASSLAPGAVGYTF. The CDR3 bases are TGTGCCAGCAGCTTAGCGCCAGGGGCCGTTGGCTACACCTTC. Filled out from reference TRBV7-2 and TRBJ1-2, the complete variable domain reads GAGVSQSPSNKVTEKGKDVELRCDPISGHTALYWYRQSLGQGLEFLIYFQGNSAPDKSGLPSDRFSAERTGGSVSTLTIQRTQQEDSAVYLCASSLAPGAVGYTFGSGTRLTVV.

This clonotype has more than one count but fewer than ten. The genes are TRBV7-2 and TRBJ1-2; the D is unclear. V was pared by 3 bases and J by 1 base, with 6 bases between. Germline V gives CDR1 SGHTA, CDR2 FQGNSA. CDR3 size: 13 residues. The CDR3 bases are TGTGCCAGCAGCTTTAATTTTAACTATGGCTACACCTTC. Its protein product is CASSFNFNYGYTF.

The chain has TRBV7-8 and TRBJ1-1; D gene ambiguous. This CDR3 is 19 amino acids long. The V gene lost 1 base and the J gene lost 0 bases, with 21 bases spanning the gap. Germline values: CDR1 SGHVS, CDR2 FQNEAQ. CDR3 nucleotides: TGTGCCAGCAGCTTAGGACGGCCCCGGACCGCGGGGATGAACACTGAAGCTTTCTTT. It codes for CASSLGRPRTAGMNTEAFF.

The chain recombines TRBV7-6 with TRBJ2-7; D unclear. In germline, CDR1 is SGHVS, CDR2 FNYEAQ. Trimming cost V 5 bases and J 5 bases, with 10 bases left between them. CDR3 length: 12 residues. CDR3 in DNA: TGTGCCAGCAGCCCCTTAGGTGACGAGCAGTACTTC. It codes for CASSPLGDEQYF.

There are many counts of this clonotype. This chain uses TRBV12-3 or TRBV12-4 with TRBJ2-1; 10 nucleotides agree with TRBD1. J lost 4 bases, V lost 6 bases, and 3 bases had no gene match. This CDR3 has 14 residues. CDR3 coding DNA: TGTGCCAGCAGACCGGGACAGGGGTACAATGAGCAGTTCTTC. This encodes CASRPGQGYNEQFF.

Many counts were recorded for this clonotype. The chain is built from TRBV19 and TRBJ1-6; D unresolved. V gave up 5 bases and J gave up 0 bases, with 14 bases separating them. Germline lookup yields CDR1 LNHDA and CDR2 SQIVND (reference sequence). The CDR3 loop spans 17 amino acids. CDR3 sequence: CASSRGGPGSYNSPLHF. CDR3 in DNA: TGTGCCAGTAGTCGAGGAGGACCGGGCTCCTATAATTCACCCCTCCACTTT. Drawing the rest from reference TRBV19 and TRBJ1-6, the complete variable domain is DGGITQSPKYLFRKEGQNVTLSCEQNLNHDAMYWYRQDPGQGLRLIYYSQIVNDFQKGDIAEGYSVSREKKESFPLTVTSAQKNPTAFYLCASSRGGPGSYNSPLHFGNGTRLTVT.

In this sample, this clonotype turned up many times. V and J are TRBV5-1 and TRBJ2-3; 14 positions agree with TRBD2. The germline V gene has CDR1 SGHRS and CDR2 YFSETQ. The CDR3 spans 16 residues. V lost 4 bases, J lost 6 bases, and 7 bases stayed unmatched. This CDR3 is CASSPTGLAGADTQYF. The CDR3 DNA follows: TGCGCCAGCAGCCCGACGGGACTAGCGGGGGCCGATACGCAGTATTTT.

This clonotype was seen at least ten times. The chain combines TRBV18 with TRBJ2-3, with 7 positions matching TRBD1. V gave up 6 bases and J gave up 4 bases; unmatched junction bases: 10. CDR1 is KGHSH and CDR2 is LQKENI in the germline V gene. The CDR3 sequence is 15 residues long. The CDR3 sequence: CASSQDRVRADTQYF. CDR3 sequence (DNA): TGTGCCAGCTCCCAAGACAGGGTAAGGGCAGATACGCAGTATTTT.